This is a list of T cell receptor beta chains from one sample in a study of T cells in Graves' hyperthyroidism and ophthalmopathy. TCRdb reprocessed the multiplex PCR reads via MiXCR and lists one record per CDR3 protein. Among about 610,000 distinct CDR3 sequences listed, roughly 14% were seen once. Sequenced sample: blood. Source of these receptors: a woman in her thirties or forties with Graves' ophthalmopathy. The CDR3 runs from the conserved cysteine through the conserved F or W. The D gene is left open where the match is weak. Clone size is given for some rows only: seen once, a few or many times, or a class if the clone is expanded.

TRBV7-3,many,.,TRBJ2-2,TGTGCCAGCAGCTTATATTTGTCTCCAGGGGCGGGGGAGCTGTTTTTT,CASSLYLSPGAGELFF
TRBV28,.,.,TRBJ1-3,TGTGCCAGCAGATCTGGGGGGGGCCTCTCTGGAAACACCATATATTTT,CASRSGGGLSGNTIYF
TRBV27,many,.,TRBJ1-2,TGTGCCAGCAGTTTGGGCGGAAATCACTATGGCTACACCTTC,CASSLGGNHYGYTF
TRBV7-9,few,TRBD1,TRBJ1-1,TGTGCCAGCAGCTACGGTATCGGGACAGGAGAAGAAGCTTTCTTT,CASSYGIGTGEEAFF
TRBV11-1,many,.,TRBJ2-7,TGTGCCAGCAGCTTCACACTATACTCCTACGAGCAGTACTTC,CASSFTLYSYEQYF
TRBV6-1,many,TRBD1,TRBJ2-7,TGTGCCAGCAGCGATCCGGGACAGGGTAGGGACGAGCAGTACTTC,CASSDPGQGRDEQYF
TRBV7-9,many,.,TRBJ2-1,TGTGCCAGCAGCTCGGGTAATGAGCAGTTCTTC,CASSSGNEQFF
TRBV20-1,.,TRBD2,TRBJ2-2,TGCAGTGCTATCAAACTTGGGACTAGCGGGAGTTCAAACACCGGGGAGCTGTTTTTT,CSAIKLGTSGSSNTGELFF
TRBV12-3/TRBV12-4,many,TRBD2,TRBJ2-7,TGTGCCAGCGTTAAGGGACTAGCGGGAACCTACGAGCAGTACTTC,CASVKGLAGTYEQYF
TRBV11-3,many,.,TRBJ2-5,TGTGCCAGCAGCCCGCAGGGGGGGACGAAGACCCAGTACTTC,CASSPQGGTKTQYF
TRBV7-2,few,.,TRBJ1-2,TGTGCCAGCAGCTTATTCTTGACTGACTATGGCTACACCTTC,CASSLFLTDYGYTF